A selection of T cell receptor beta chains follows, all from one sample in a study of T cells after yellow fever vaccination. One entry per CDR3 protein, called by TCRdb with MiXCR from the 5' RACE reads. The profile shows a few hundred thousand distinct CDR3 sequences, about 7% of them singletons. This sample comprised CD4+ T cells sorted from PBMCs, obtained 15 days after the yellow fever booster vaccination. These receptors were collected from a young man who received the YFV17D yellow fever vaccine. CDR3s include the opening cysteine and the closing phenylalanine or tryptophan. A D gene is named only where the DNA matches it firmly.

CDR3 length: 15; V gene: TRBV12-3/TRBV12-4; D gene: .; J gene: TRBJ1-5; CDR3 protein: CASSSRGISNQPQHF
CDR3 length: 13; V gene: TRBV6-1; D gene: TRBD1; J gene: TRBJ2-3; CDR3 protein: CASRTGVTDTQYF
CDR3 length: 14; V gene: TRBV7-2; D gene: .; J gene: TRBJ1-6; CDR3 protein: CASGSGTHNSPLHF
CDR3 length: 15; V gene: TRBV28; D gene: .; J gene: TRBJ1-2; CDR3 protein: CASSFLKTVLYGYTF
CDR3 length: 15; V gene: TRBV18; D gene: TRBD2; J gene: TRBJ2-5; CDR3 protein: CASSPPGREGKTQYF
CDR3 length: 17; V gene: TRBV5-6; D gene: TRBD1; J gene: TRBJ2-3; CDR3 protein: CASSKRQGRTFTDTQYF
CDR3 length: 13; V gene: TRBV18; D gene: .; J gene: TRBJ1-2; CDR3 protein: CASSPQGIDGYTF
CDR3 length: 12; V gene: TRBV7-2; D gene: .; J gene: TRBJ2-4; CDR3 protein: CASSSNPQIQYF
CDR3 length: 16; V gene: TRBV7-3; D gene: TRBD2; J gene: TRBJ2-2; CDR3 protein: CASSLSAGANTGELFF
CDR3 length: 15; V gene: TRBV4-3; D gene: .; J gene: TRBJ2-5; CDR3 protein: CASSQDHQGQETQYF
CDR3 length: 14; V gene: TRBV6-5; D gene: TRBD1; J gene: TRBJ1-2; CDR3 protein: CASSYGGTGYGYTF
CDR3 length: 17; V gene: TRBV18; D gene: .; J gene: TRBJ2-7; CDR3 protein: CASSPEGRVKWSYEQYF
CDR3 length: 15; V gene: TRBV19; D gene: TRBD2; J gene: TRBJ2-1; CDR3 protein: CASSIDRAGVGEQFF
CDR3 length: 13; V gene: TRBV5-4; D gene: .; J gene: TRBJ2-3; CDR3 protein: CASSSGLTDTQYF
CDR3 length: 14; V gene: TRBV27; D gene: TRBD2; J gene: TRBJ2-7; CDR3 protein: CASGGRALSAEQYF
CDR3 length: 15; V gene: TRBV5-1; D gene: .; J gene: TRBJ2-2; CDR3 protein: CASSRARNPPGELFF
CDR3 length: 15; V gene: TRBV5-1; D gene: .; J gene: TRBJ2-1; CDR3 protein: CASSPSPGNYNEQFF
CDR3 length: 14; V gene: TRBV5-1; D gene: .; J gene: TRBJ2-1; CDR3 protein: CASSSGTNYNEQFF
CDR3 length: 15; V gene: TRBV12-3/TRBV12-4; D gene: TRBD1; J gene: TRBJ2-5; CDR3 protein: CASSRRTGGRETQYF
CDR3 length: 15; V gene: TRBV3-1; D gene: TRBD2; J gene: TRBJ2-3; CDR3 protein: CASSLRLAGRDTQYF
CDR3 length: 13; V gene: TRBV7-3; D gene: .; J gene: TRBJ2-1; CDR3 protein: CASSPGGVNEQFF
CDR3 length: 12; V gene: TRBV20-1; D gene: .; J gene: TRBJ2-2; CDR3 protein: CSARSYTGELFF
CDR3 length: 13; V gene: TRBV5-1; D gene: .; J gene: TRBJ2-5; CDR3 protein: CASSPLKEETQYF
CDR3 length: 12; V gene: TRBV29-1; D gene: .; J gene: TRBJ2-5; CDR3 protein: CSVVVLGETQYF
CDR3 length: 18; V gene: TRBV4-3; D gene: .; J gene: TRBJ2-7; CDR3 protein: CASSQVRAQGRGSYEQYF
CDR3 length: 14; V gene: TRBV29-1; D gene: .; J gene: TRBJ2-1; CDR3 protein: CSVANQSSYNEQFF
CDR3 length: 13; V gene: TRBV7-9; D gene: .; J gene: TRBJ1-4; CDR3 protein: CASSSLGDEKLFF
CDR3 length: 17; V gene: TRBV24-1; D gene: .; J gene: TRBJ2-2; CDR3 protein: CATSDLLFGGNTGELFF
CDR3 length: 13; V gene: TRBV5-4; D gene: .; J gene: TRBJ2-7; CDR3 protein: CASSLAGGDEQYF
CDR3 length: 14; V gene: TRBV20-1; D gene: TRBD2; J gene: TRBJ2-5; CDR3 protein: CSARRTSEGGTQYF
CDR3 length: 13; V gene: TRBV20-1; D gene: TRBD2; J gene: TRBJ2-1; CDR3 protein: CSTGLAGVNEQFF
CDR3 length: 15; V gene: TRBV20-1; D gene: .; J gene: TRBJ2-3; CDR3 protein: CSAIGEADSTDTQYF
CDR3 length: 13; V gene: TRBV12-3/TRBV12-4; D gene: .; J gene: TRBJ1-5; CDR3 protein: CASSLSENQPQHF
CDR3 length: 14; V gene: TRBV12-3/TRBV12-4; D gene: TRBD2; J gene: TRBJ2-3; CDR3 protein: CASSSSGSTDTQYF
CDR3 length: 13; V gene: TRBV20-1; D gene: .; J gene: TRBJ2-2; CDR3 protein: CSARVTATGELFF
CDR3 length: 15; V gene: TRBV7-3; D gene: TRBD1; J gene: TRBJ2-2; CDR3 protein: CASRLTGGDAGELFF
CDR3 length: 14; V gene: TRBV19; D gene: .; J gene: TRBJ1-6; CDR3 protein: CASSSGTGGSPLHF
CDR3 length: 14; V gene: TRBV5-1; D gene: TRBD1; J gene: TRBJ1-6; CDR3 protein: CASRQMTGDRPLHF
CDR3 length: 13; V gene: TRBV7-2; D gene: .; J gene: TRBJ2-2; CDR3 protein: CASSAPLGGELFF
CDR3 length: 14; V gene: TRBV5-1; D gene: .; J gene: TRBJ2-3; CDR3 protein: CASSLEGRRDTQYF
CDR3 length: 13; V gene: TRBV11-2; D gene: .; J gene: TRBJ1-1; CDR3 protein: CASSPGREEGAFF
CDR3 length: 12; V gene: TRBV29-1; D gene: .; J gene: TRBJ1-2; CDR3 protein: CSVGVSRSGYTF
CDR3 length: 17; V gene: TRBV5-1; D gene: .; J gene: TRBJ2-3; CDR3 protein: CASSRGQGGGPTDTQYF
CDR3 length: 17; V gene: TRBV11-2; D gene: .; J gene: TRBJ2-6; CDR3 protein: CASSLELGFSGANVLTF
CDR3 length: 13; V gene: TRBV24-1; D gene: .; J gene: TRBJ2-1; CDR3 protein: CATSDSLGGEQFF
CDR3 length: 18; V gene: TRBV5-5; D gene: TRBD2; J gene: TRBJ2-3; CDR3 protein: CASSLRLAGGPGADTQYF
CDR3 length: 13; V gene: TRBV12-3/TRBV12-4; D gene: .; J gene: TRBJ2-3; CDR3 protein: CASIRGGTDTQYF
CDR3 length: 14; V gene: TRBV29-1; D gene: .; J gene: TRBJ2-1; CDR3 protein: CSVESRVPYNEQFF
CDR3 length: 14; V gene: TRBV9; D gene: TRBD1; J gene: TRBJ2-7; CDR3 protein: CASSVGGQGIEQYF
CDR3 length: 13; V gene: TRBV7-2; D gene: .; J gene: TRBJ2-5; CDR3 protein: CASSPVAAETQYF
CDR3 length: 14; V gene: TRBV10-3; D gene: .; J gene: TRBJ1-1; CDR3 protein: CAISESRGNTEAFF
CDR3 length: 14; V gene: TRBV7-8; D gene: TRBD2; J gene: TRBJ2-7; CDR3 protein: CASSLGLAEIEQYF
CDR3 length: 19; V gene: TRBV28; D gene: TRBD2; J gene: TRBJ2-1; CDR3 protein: CASSLQWSSGRRAYNEQFF
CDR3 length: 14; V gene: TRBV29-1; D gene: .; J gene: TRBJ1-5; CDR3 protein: CSVEGGWKDQPQHF
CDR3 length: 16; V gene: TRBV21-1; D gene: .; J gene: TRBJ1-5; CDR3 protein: CASSKGGPYSNQPQHF
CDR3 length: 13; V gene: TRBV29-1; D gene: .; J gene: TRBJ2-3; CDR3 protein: CSLAWTSTDTQYF
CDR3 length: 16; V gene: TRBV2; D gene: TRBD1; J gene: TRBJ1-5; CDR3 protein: CASSGPDRGLEQPQHF